This T cell receptor beta chain emerged from a study of blood T cell repertoires in COVID-19. Sequencing used immunoSEQ multiplex PCR; TCRdb keeps in-frame clones, though not all of them. The sample has approximately 90,000 clones; over 80% are singletons. Trimming left V 5 bases short and J 1 base short, with 12 bases between. The CDR3 length is 15 residues. Germline CDR1 and CDR2: SGHTA and FQGNSA. Sample: peripheral blood. The chain couples TRBV7-2 to TRBJ2-1, with D maybe TRBD2 (5 bases). The sequence derives from a woman older than 75 with active or convalescent COVID-19. The CDR3 loop is CASSLLGISYNEQFF. In nucleotides, the CDR3 is TGTGCCAGCAGCCTACTCGGGATATCCTACAATGAGCAGTTCTTC.